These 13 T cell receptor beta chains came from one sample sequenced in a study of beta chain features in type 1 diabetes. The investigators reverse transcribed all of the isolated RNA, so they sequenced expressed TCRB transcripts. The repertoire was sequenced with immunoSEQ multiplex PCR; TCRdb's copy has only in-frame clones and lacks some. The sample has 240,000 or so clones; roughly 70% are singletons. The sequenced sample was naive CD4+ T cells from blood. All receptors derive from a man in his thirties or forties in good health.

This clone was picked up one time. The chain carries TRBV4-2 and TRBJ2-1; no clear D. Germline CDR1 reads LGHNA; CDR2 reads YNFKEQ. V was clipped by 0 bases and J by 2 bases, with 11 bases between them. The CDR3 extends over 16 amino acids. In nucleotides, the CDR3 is TGTGCCAGCAGCCAAGACGGGCTTCCCCCCTACAATGAGCAGTTCTTC. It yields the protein CASSQDGLPPYNEQFF.

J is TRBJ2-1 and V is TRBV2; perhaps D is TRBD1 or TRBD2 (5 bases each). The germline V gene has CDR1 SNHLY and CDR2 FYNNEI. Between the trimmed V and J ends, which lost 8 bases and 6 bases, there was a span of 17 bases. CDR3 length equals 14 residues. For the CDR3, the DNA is TGTGCCAGCCAAGGGGACGGCCTCAGCAATGAGCAGTTCTTC. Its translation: CASQGDGLSNEQFF. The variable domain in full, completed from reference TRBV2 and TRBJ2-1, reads EPEVTQTPSHQVTQMGQEVILRCVPISNHLYFYWYRQILGQKVEFLVSFYNNEISEKSEIFDDQFSVERPDGSNFTLKIRSTKLEDSAMYFCASQGDGLSNEQFFGPGTRLTVL.

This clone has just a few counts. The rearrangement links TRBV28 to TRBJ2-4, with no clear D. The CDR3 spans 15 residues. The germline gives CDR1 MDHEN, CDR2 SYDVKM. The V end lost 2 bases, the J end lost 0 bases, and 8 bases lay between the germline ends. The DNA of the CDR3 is TGTGCCAGCAGTTTAGCGGATCCAGCCAAAAACATTCAGTACTTC. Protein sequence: CASSLADPAKNIQYF.

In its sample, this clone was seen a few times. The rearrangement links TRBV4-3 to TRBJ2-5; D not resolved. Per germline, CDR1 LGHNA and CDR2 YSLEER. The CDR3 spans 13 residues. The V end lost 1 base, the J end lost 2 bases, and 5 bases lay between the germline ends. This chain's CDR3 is CASSQVLQETQYF. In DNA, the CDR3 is TGCGCCAGCAGCCAAGTTCTACAAGAGACCCAGTACTTC.

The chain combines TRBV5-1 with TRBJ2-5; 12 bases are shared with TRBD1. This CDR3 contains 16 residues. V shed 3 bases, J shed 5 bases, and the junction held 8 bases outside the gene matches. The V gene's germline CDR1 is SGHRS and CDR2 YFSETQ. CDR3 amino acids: CASSSSGTGGAETQYF. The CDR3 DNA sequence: TGCGCCAGCAGCTCATCCGGGACAGGGGGCGCGGAGACCCAGTACTTC.

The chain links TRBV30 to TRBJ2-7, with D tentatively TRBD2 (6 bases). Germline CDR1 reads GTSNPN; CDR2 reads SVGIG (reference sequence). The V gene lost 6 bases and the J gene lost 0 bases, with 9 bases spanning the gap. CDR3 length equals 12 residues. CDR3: CACGDSSYEQYF. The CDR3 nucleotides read TGTGCCTGCGGGGACTCCTCCTACGAGCAGTACTTC.

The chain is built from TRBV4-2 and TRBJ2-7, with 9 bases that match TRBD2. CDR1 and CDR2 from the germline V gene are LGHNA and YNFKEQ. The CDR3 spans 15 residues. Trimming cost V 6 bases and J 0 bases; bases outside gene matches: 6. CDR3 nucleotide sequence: TGTGCCAGCAGGGAAATAGCGGGAGTCTCCTACGAGCAGTACTTC. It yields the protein CASREIAGVSYEQYF.

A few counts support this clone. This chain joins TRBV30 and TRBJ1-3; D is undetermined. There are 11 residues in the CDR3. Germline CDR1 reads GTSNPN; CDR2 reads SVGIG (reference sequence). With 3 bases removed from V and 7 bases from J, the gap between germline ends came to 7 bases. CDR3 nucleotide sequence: TGTGCCTGGAGGGCCTTCAACACCATATATTTT. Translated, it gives CAWRAFNTIYF.

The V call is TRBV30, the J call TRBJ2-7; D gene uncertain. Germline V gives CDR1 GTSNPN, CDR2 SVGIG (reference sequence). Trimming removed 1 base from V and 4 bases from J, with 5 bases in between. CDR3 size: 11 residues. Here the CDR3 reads CAWSADYEQYF. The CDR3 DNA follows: TGTGCCTGGAGTGCAGATTACGAGCAGTACTTC.

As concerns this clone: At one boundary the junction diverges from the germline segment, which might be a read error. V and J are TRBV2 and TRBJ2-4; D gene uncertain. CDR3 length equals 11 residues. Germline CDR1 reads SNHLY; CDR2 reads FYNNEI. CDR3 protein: CASRDENLQYF. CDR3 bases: TGTGCCAGCAGGGATGAAAACCTTCAGTACTTC.

The CDR3 sequence is CASSFQAGANVLTF. In DNA form, the CDR3 reads TGTGCCAGCAGTTTCCAAGCTGGGGCCAACGTCCTGACTTTC. V usage is TRBV28 and J usage is TRBJ2-6, with D unclear. The CDR3 extends over 14 amino acids. V lost 3 bases, J lost 2 bases, and 5 bases lay in between. In germline, CDR1 is MDHEN, CDR2 SYDVKM.

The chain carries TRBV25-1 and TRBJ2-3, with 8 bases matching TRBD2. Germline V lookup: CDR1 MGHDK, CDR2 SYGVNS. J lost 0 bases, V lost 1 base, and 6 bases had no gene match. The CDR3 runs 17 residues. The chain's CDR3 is CASSEFRLATSTDTQYF. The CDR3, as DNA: TGTGCCAGCAGTGAATTCAGACTAGCGACGAGCACAGATACGCAGTATTTT.

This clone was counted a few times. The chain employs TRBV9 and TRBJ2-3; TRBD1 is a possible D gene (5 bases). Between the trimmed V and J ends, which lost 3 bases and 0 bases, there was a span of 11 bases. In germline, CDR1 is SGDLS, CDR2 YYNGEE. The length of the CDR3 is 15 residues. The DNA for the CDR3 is TGTGCCAGCAGCGACAGACAGACTAGCACAGATACGCAGTATTTT. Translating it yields CASSDRQTSTDTQYF. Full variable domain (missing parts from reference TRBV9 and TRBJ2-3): DSGVTQTPKHLITATGQRVTLRCSPRSGDLSVYWYQQSLDQGLQFLIQYYNGEERAKGNILERFSAQQFPDLHSELNLSSLELGDSALYFCASSDRQTSTDTQYFGPGTRLTVL.